This TCR beta chain is from a study of cytomegalovirus exposure and HLA in healthy donors. PCR employed 60 Vbeta and 13 Jbeta primers. Some clones are missing from TCRdb's copy, which holds only in-frame ones; the method was immunoSEQ multiplex PCR. Here the sample spans roughly 160,000 clones, approximately 83% being singletons. Trimming removed 2 bases from V and 4 bases from J; junction bases left unmatched: 4. The germline CDR1 and CDR2 sequences are MNHNS and SASEGT. The CDR3 totals 15 residues. The sequenced material came from PBMCs. This chain connects TRBV6-1 to TRBJ2-4; TRBD1 agrees at 8 bases. The receptor was derived from a man aged 18-30 years in good health and CMV-seropositive. The CDR3 DNA follows: TGTGCCAGCAGTGAATTAGGACAGGGAAAAAACATTCAGTACTTC. It is translated as CASSELGQGKNIQYF.